Listed below are T cell receptor beta chains from one sample, sequenced in a study of spatial heterogeneity in lung cancer. TCRdb itself ran the 5' RACE reads through MiXCR, one entry per CDR3 protein. The sample holds roughly 40,000 distinct CDR3 sequences; approximately 6.9% are singletons and the top ten take around 43%. The material sequenced was PBMCs, taken at surgery. The receptors shown here come from a female donor with early-stage non-small cell lung cancer. CDR3s include the opening cysteine and the closing phenylalanine or tryptophan. Fields, in order: CDR3 length, J gene, V gene, D gene, clone size, CDR3 protein, CDR3 DNA. D genes are given only for firm matches. A row's size may be missing; if present it is once, few, many or a size class.

>11|TRBJ1-1|TRBV7-9|NA|NA
CVSSGGREAFF
TGTGTCAGCAGTGGAGGGAGGGAAGCTTTCTTT
>13|TRBJ2-5|TRBV6-1|TRBD2|NA
CASIAGSEETQYF
TGTGCCAGCATAGCGGGATCGGAGGAGACCCAGTACTTC
>16|TRBJ2-3|TRBV18|NA|many
CASSPTGQLRTDTQYF
TGTGCCAGCTCACCAACAGGACAGCTTCGCACAGATACGCAGTATTTT
>14|TRBJ1-1|TRBV6-5|NA|many
CASSSRGSYTEAFF
TGTGCCAGCAGTTCTAGGGGATCGTACACTGAAGCTTTCTTT
>16|TRBJ2-1|TRBV20-1|TRBD2|few
CSARGLGSGGAREQFF
TGCAGTGCTAGAGGGTTAGGTAGCGGGGGGGCTCGGGAGCAGTTCTTC
>16|TRBJ2-5|TRBV7-2|NA|NA
CASSLGVLSGKETQYF
TGTGCCAGCAGCTTAGGGGTGTTGTCAGGGAAGGAGACCCAGTACTTC
>13|TRBJ2-7|TRBV11-2|TRBD1|NA
CAGSPSRGHEQYF
TGTGCCGGCAGCCCATCCAGGGGGCACGAGCAGTACTTC
>13|TRBJ1-1|TRBV18|NA|many
CASSPDQVTEAFF
TGTGCCAGCTCACCAGACCAGGTTACTGAAGCTTTCTTT
>16|TRBJ2-6|TRBV7-3|NA|NA
CASRNAGDSGANVLTF
TGTGCCAGCAGGAATGCAGGGGACTCTGGGGCCAACGTCCTGACTTTC
>15|TRBJ2-1|TRBV5-1|NA|many
CASSLSGTATNEQFF
TGCGCCAGCAGCTTGTCCGGGACTGCTACTAATGAGCAGTTCTTC
>13|TRBJ1-3|TRBV6-5|NA|few
CASSYFGGNTIYF
TGTGCCAGCAGTTACTTCGGTGGAAACACCATATATTTT
>15|TRBJ2-5|TRBV20-1|NA|few
CSARAPRVGQETQYF
TGCAGTGCTAGAGCCCCCAGGGTAGGGCAAGAGACCCAGTACTTC
>13|TRBJ1-2|TRBV28|NA|many
CASSLERASGYTF
TGTGCCAGCAGTTTGGAGAGGGCATCTGGCTACACCTTC
>18|TRBJ2-6|TRBV27|TRBD1|NA
CASSQPWTGGTGANVLTF
TGTGCCAGCAGTCAGCCGTGGACAGGGGGCACTGGGGCCAACGTCCTGACTTTC
>12|TRBJ1-3|TRBV5-4|NA|many
CASSLDGNTIYF
TGTGCCAGCAGCTTGGATGGAAACACCATATATTTT
>16|TRBJ2-6|TRBV6-5|NA|few
CASRQTGVSGANVLTF
TGTGCCAGCAGGCAAACCGGCGTCTCTGGGGCCAACGTCCTGACTTTC
>15|TRBJ2-1|TRBV20-1|NA|medium-sized
CSASRVGATYNEQFF
TGCAGTGCTAGCAGGGTGGGGGCCACCTACAATGAGCAGTTCTTC
>15|TRBJ2-2|TRBV6-2/TRBV6-3|NA|NA
CASSYLRANTGELFF
TGTGCCAGCAGTTACTTAAGGGCGAACACCGGGGAGCTGTTTTTT